These 21 T cell receptor beta chains share one sample of origin, sequenced in a study of T cell responses to AZD1222 COVID-19 vaccine. Generated by immunoSEQ multiplex PCR, the TCRdb table keeps only in-frame clones and is missing some. The sample records more than 110,000 clones, around 93% being singletons. The material sequenced was peripheral blood, taken on day 0 of AZD1222 vaccination. Every receptor here comes from an adult in good health.

The chain carries TRBV7-9 and TRBJ2-7, with D perhaps TRBD1 (6 bases). This CDR3 comprises 14 residues. Germline CDR1 reads SEHNR; CDR2 reads FQNEAQ (reference sequence). Deletions cut 6 bases from V and 4 bases from J, with 16 bases between. The CDR3 protein is CASRSGQGPYEQYF. CDR3 coding DNA: TGTGCCAGCAGGTCGGGACAAGGTCCTTACGAGCAGTACTTC.

This clone was observed once. V and J are TRBV7-9 and TRBJ2-1; D is ambiguous. This CDR3 has 13 residues. The V and J ends lost 5 bases and 8 bases respectively, with 13 bases between them. Germline V CDR1 and CDR2: SEHNR, FQNEAQ (reference sequence). The CDR3 DNA reads as TGTGCCAGCAGCGCCCTGACTGTTCATGAGCAGTTCTTC. This sequence encodes CASSALTVHEQFF. Combining the CDR3 with reference TRBV7-9 and TRBJ2-1 gives the whole variable domain DTGVSQNPRHKITKRGQNVTFRCDPISEHNRLYWYRQTLGQGPEFLTYFQNEAQLEKSRLLSDRFSAERPKGSFSTLEIQRTEQGDSAMYLCASSALTVHEQFFGPGTRLTVL.

The chain links TRBV7-6 to TRBJ1-1, with TRBD1 matching 8 bases. Trimming removed 0 bases from V and 4 bases from J; junction bases left unmatched: 1. The CDR3 covers 14 residues. The germline gives CDR1 SGHVS, CDR2 FNYEAQ. The CDR3 protein is CASSLATGGTEAFF. The DNA of the CDR3 is TGTGCCAGCAGCTTAGCTACAGGGGGCACTGAAGCTTTCTTT.

This chain uses TRBV10-2 with TRBJ1-2; no firm D call. Germline CDR1 reads WSHSY; CDR2 reads SAAADI. The CDR3 spans 16 residues. The V and J ends lost 0 bases and 0 bases respectively, with 11 bases between them. Written as DNA, the CDR3 is TGCGCCAGCAGTGAGTCGACGGTCTCTTCTAACTATGGCTACACCTTC. It specifies CASSESTVSSNYGYTF.

The V and J genes are TRBV15 and TRBJ2-1, with TRBD1 identical over 7 bases. The trim removed 0 bases at V and 7 bases at J, leaving 9 bases unmatched. Germline CDR1 reads LNHNV; CDR2 reads YYDKDF (reference sequence). This CDR3 comprises 16 residues. CDR3 in amino acids: CATSRDRGPLGNEQFF. The CDR3 region has the DNA TGTGCCACCAGCAGAGATAGGGGGCCATTAGGGAATGAGCAGTTCTTC.

The chain has TRBV7-2 and TRBJ2-5; tentatively, D is TRBD1 or TRBD2 (6 bases each). This CDR3 region has 16 residues. The V and J ends lost 0 bases and 4 bases respectively, with 15 bases between them. Germline values: CDR1 SGHTA, CDR2 FQGNSA. CDR3 in DNA: TGTGCCAGCAGCTTAGCTGGTCGGGGGCCATCAGAGACCCAGTACTTC. This gives the protein CASSLAGRGPSETQYF. The complete variable domain, with remaining parts taken from reference TRBV7-2 and TRBJ2-5, reads GAGVSQSPSNKVTEKGKDVELRCDPISGHTALYWYRQSLGQGLEFLIYFQGNSAPDKSGLPSDRFSAERTGGSVSTLTIQRTQQEDSAVYLCASSLAGRGPSETQYFGPGTRLLVL.

The gene calls are TRBV20-1 and TRBJ2-2, with a weak D call TRBD2 (6 bases). Trimming shortened V by 3 bases and J by 6 bases, and 14 bases separated the two germline ends. Germline loops: CDR1 DFQATT, CDR2 SNEGSKA (reference sequence). This CDR3 is 14 amino acids long. This chain's CDR3 is CSASVQREAGELFF. CDR3 DNA: TGCAGTGCTAGTGTCCAGAGGGAGGCCGGGGAGCTGTTTTTT.

The rearrangement joins TRBV27 to TRBJ1-1; D unresolved. The germline V and J ends were trimmed by 6 bases and 1 base, with 6 bases remaining between them. Germline V gene data show CDR1 as MNHEY and CDR2 as SMNVEV (reference sequence). There are 12 residues in the CDR3. CDR3 DNA: TGTGCCAGCAGAAGAGCGAACACTGAAGCTTTCTTT. Protein sequence: CASRRANTEAFF.

The V gene is TRBV5-1, the J gene TRBJ2-3, with D uncertain. The germline V gene encodes CDR1 SGHRS and CDR2 YFSETQ. The CDR3 is made up of 13 amino acids. The V and J ends lost 8 bases and 2 bases respectively, with 12 bases between them. The CDR3 protein is CASTSDPTDTQYF. CDR3 DNA: TGCGCCAGTACGAGCGACCCCACAGATACGCAGTATTTT.

This chain joins TRBV2 and TRBJ2-7, with D possibly matching TRBD1 (6 bases). V lost 11 bases and J 4 bases, leaving 15 bases between the germline ends. Germline assignment: CDR1 SNHLY and CDR2 FYNNEI. The CDR3 loop spans 12 amino acids. CDR3 in amino acids: CAASGASYEQYF. CDR3 in DNA: TGTGCCGCATCAGGGGCGTCTTACGAGCAGTACTTC. Full variable domain (missing parts from reference TRBV2 and TRBJ2-7): EPEVTQTPSHQVTQMGQEVILRCVPISNHLYFYWYRQILGQKVEFLVSFYNNEISEKSEIFDDQFSVERPDGSNFTLKIRSTKLEDSAMYFCAASGASYEQYFGPGTRLTVT.

The J gene is TRBJ2-1, the V gene TRBV11-1; maybe TRBD1 (5 bases). V was pared by 6 bases and J by 13 bases, with 16 bases between. CDR1 is SGHAT, CDR2 FQDESV, per germline (reference sequence). This CDR3 is 12 amino acids long. Here the CDR3 DNA reads TGTGCCAGCAGTCAAACCAGACAGCATCAGTTCTTC. Its protein product is CASSQTRQHQFF.

The chain has TRBV6-5 and TRBJ1-4; no clear D. This CDR3 is built from 13 residues. Trimming took 11 bases from V and 0 from J, leaving 10 bases between them. Germline assignment: CDR1 MNHEY and CDR2 SVGAGI. This CDR3 is CAVTLSTNEKLFF. Here the CDR3 DNA reads TGTGCCGTGACTCTCTCAACTAATGAAAAACTGTTTTTT.

Only one count was recorded for this clone. The V and J genes are TRBV7-2 and TRBJ1-1; D unclear. This CDR3 region has 14 residues. Trimming left V 4 bases short and J 7 bases short, with 16 bases between. Germline V CDR1 and CDR2: SGHTA, FQGNSA. CDR3 bases: TGTGCCAGCAGCTCAGCGTCGGGAATCGGTGAAGCTTTCTTT. This translates into CASSSASGIGEAFF.

The CDR3 loop reads CASSSQGLRAEAFF. In nucleotides, the CDR3 is TGTGCCAGCAGTTCCCAGGGTCTTAGGGCTGAAGCTTTCTTT. J is TRBJ1-1 and V is TRBV5-6, with D possibly being TRBD1 (5 bases). The V gene's germline CDR1 is SGHDT and CDR2 YYEEEE. Trimming stripped 5 bases from V and 6 bases from J, with 17 bases between. CDR3 size: 14 residues.

This clone was detected only once. This chain's CDR3 is CASSVPDRGRTEAFF. CDR3 DNA sequence: TGTGCCAGCAGCGTACCCGACAGGGGCCGCACTGAAGCTTTCTTT. The V gene is TRBV9, the J gene TRBJ1-1; TRBD1 agrees at 8 bases. The CDR3 is 15 amino acids. Trimming took 1 base from V and 4 from J; bases not matched to a gene: 6. Germline assignment: CDR1 SGDLS and CDR2 YYNGEE. The entire variable domain, with the rest obtained from reference TRBV9 and TRBJ1-1, is as follows: DSGVTQTPKHLITATGQRVTLRCSPRSGDLSVYWYQQSLDQGLQFLIQYYNGEERAKGNILERFSAQQFPDLHSELNLSSLELGDSALYFCASSVPDRGRTEAFFGQGTRLTVV.

The V call is TRBV13, the J call TRBJ2-3; 8 nucleotides align to TRBD2. The CDR3 extends over 15 amino acids. Per germline, CDR1 PRHDT and CDR2 FYEKMQ (reference sequence). The V and J ends lost 5 bases and 6 bases, in that order; junction bases with no gene match: 10. Written as DNA, the CDR3 is TGTGCCAGCAGCAGAAGGCGGGGGGCCGGCGATACGCAGTATTTT. Amino acid sequence: CASSRRRGAGDTQYF.

This sequence joins TRBV5-6 and TRBJ1-5; possibly TRBD1 for D (5 bases). The V gene lost 3 bases and the J gene lost 3 bases, with 10 bases spanning the gap. The CDR3 contains 14 residues. In germline, CDR1 is SGHDT, CDR2 YYEEEE. This chain's CDR3 is CASSWGWDNQPQHF. In DNA, the CDR3 is TGTGCCAGCAGCTGGGGCTGGGACAATCAGCCCCAGCATTTT.

The rearrangement joins TRBV6-5 to TRBJ1-2; 7 bases align to TRBD1. Germline assignment: CDR1 MNHEY and CDR2 SVGAGI. The CDR3 totals 15 residues. V was clipped by 6 bases and J by 2 bases; unmatched bases: 9. The CDR3 spells CASSRQGGGNYGYTF. The CDR3 DNA follows: TGTGCCAGCAGCCGACAGGGCGGTGGGAACTATGGCTACACCTTC.

This rearrangement joins TRBV9 to TRBJ2-5; 7 nucleotides match TRBD1. The V and J ends lost 3 bases and 4 bases, in that order; junction bases with no gene match: 0. The CDR3 is 12 amino acids. CDR1 and CDR2 from the germline V gene are SGDLS and YYNGEE. CDR3 sequence (DNA): TGTGCCAGCAGCGCAGGGGGAGAGACCCAGTACTTC. Translating gives CASSAGGETQYF.

This clone was counted a single time. V is TRBV5-4 and J is TRBJ2-7, with D hard to call. CDR1 is SGHNT, CDR2 YYREEE, per germline (reference sequence). CDR3 length: 12 amino acids. V dropped 0 bases and J dropped 6 bases, with 7 bases sitting between them. The CDR3 sequence is CASSLVQTEQYF. The CDR3, as DNA: TGTGCCAGCAGCTTGGTTCAGACCGAGCAGTACTTC.

The genes are TRBV11-2 and TRBJ2-1; 11 bases align to TRBD2. V shed 4 bases, J shed 9 bases, and the junction held 5 bases outside the gene matches. Germline assignment: CDR1 SGHAT and CDR2 FQNNGV. The CDR3 is made up of 14 amino acids. Here the CDR3 reads CASSWGLAVVEQFF. The CDR3, as DNA: TGTGCCAGCAGCTGGGGACTAGCGGTGGTTGAGCAGTTCTTC.